Shown below are 13 T cell receptor beta chains from a single sample sequenced in a study of blood T cell repertoires in COVID-19. Produced via immunoSEQ multiplex PCR; TCRdb's table is partial and in-frame only. The data hold tens of thousands of clones, with 90% observed a single time. Material: peripheral blood. These receptors came from a human donor with active COVID-19. The donor label of this sample is uncertain.

This sequence joins TRBV3-1 (or the pseudogene TRBV3-2) and TRBJ1-1, with D unclear. This CDR3 is built from 14 residues. The V end was cut by 0 bases, the J end by 11 bases, with 16 bases between. Germline assignment: CDR1 LGHDT and CDR2 YNNKEL (reference sequence). This CDR3 reads CASSQDRITAGAFF. The CDR3 DNA follows: TGTGCCAGCAGCCAAGACAGGATTACGGCGGGGGCTTTCTTT.

To note about this clone: The DNA is left out, because the CDR3 cannot be placed on it with certainty; the CDR3 is given as TCRdb lists it. V gene TRBV27 combines with J gene TRBJ2-7; the D call in the table, TRBD1, was not verified against the DNA. Germline V gene lookup returns CDR1 MNHEY and CDR2 SMNVEV (reference sequence). The CDR3 totals 15 residues, both ends included. CDR3 protein: CASSTSDRGPYEQYF.

The J gene is TRBJ2-2, the V gene TRBV5-1, with unresolved D. This CDR3 comprises 13 residues. Germline lookup yields CDR1 SGHRS and CDR2 YFSETQ. The germline V and J ends were trimmed by 1 base and 3 bases, with 4 bases remaining between them. The CDR3 bases are TGCGCCAGCAGCTTGACACACACCGGGGAGCTGTTTTTT. Protein product: CASSLTHTGELFF.

The J gene is TRBJ2-1, the V gene TRBV19; possibly TRBD1 for D (6 bases). The CDR3 loop spans 15 amino acids. Between the trimmed V and J ends, which lost 6 bases and 0 bases, there was a span of 12 bases. Germline V lookup: CDR1 LNHDA, CDR2 SQIVND (reference sequence). This CDR3 reads CASRPGHNSYNEQFF. Written as DNA, the CDR3 is TGTGCCAGTAGACCGGGACACAACTCCTACAATGAGCAGTTCTTC.

This clone was detected only a few times. The V call is TRBV2, the J call TRBJ1-5; the match to TRBD1 covers 11 bases. Germline lookup yields CDR1 SNHLY and CDR2 FYNNEI. The length of the CDR3 is 17 residues. The V segment lost 4 bases and the J segment 1 base; nucleotides outside the gene matches: 6. This CDR3 is CASSGTGGVWSNQPQHF. DNA of the CDR3: TGTGCCAGCAGTGGGACAGGGGGCGTATGGAGCAATCAGCCCCAGCATTTT.

This sequence joins TRBV11-3 and TRBJ2-7, with a weak D call TRBD1 (5 bases). The ends were cut back, 1 base at V and 7 bases at J, with 17 bases in the middle. The CDR3 totals 15 residues. Germline values: CDR1 SGHNT, CDR2 YENEEA. This CDR3 is CASSLAGQGLREQYF. DNA of the CDR3: TGTGCCAGCAGCTTAGCAGGGCAGGGCCTACGGGAGCAGTACTTC.

This rearrangement joins TRBV3-1 (or the pseudogene TRBV3-2) to TRBJ2-2, with 8 bases fitting TRBD1. V lost 4 bases and J lost 3; bases outside the gene matches: 7. CDR3 length: 16 amino acids. The germline CDR1 and CDR2 sequences are LGHDT and YNNKEL (reference sequence). This CDR3 is CASSPQGAVDTGELFF. For the CDR3, the DNA is TGTGCCAGCAGCCCCCAGGGGGCGGTCGACACCGGGGAGCTGTTTTTT.

V is TRBV4-1 and J is TRBJ2-3; 8 bases fit TRBD2. J gave up 6 bases and V 0 bases, and 11 bases lay outside the gene matches. Germline values: CDR1 MGHRA, CDR2 YSYEKL. The CDR3 is 17 residues long. CDR3 nucleotides: TGCGCCAGCAGCCAAGAGGCTAACGGGGGGGCGAGGGATACGCAGTATTTT. Translated: CASSQEANGGARDTQYF.

The V gene is TRBV4-1, the J gene TRBJ2-5; perhaps TRBD1 as D (6 bases). V was trimmed by 1 base and J by 5 bases, leaving 14 bases between them. Germline CDR1 is MGHRA and CDR2 is YSYEKL. This CDR3 spans 15 amino acids. CDR3 region: CASSQVGPRGETQYF. CDR3 DNA sequence: TGCGCCAGCAGCCAAGTGGGACCGAGGGGGGAGACCCAGTACTTC.

The rearrangement links TRBV10-3 to TRBJ2-1; 13 positions agree with TRBD2. V shed 6 bases, J shed 0 bases, and the junction held 5 bases outside the gene matches. The CDR3 loop spans 17 amino acids. Germline values: CDR1 ENHRY, CDR2 SYGVKD. CDR3 sequence (DNA): TGTGCCATCAGAGATACTAGCGGGAGGGCCTCCTACAATGAGCAGTTCTTC. Translated: CAIRDTSGRASYNEQFF.

The chain is built from TRBV4-1 and TRBJ2-1, with TRBD2 matching 7 bases. CDR1 MGHRA and CDR2 YSYEKL come from the germline V gene. This CDR3 is 15 amino acids long. V was clipped by 1 base and J by 3 bases; unmatched bases: 3. The CDR3 region is CASSQVPSGYNEQFF. The CDR3 nucleotides read TGCGCCAGCAGCCAAGTCCCTAGCGGCTACAATGAGCAGTTCTTC.

CDR3 protein: CASTGEASGANVLTF. The CDR3 DNA reads TGTGCCTCTACAGGGGAAGCCTCTGGGGCCAACGTCCTGACTTTC. The chain carries TRBV6-5 and TRBJ2-6; 7 nucleotides align to TRBD1. This CDR3 has 15 residues. CDR1 MNHEY and CDR2 SVGAGI come from the germline V gene. Germline trimming cut 11 bases from V and 0 bases from J; bases unmatched to any gene: 7.

The V gene is TRBV5-1, the J gene TRBJ2-7, with D possibly matching TRBD1 (5 bases). Germline CDR1 reads SGHRS; CDR2 reads YFSETQ. V lost 1 base, J lost 3 bases, and 11 bases lay in between. This CDR3 contains 14 residues. DNA of the CDR3: TGCGCCAGCAGCTTGTTGACAGCGAACTACGAGCAGTACTTC. Residues: CASSLLTANYEQYF.